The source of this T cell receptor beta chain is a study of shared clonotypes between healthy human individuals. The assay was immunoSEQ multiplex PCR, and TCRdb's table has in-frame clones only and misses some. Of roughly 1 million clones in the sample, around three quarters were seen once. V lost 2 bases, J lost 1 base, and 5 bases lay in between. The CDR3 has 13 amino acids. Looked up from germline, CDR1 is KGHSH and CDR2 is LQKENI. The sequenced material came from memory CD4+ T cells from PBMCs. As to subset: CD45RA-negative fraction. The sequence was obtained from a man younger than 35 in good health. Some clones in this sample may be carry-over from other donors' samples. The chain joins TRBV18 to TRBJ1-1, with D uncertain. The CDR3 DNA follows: TGTGCCAGCTCACCAAACCAGAACACTGAAGCTTTCTTT. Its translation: CASSPNQNTEAFF.